Below are 13 T cell receptor beta chains sequenced from a single sample in a study of blood T cells in healthy people across ages. For the second PCR, which ran for about 6 to 12 cycles, a sample-barcoded 5' primer and a J-beta primer mix were used. From the 5' RACE reads, TCRdb called clonotypes with MiXCR, one entry per CDR3 protein. The sample shows 600,000 or so distinct CDR3 sequences, 25% to 30% of them seen only once. Material: blood. Source of these receptors: a woman of 80 years or more in good health.

A few counts support this clonotype. This chain joins TRBV12-3 or TRBV12-4 and TRBJ2-3; TRBD1 matches 11 bases. The CDR3 runs 15 residues. The V gene end was trimmed by 6 bases and the J gene end by 6 bases; junction bases not matched to a gene: 8. CDR3 in amino acids: CASRTRTGGADTQYF. The CDR3 region has the DNA TGTGCCAGCAGGACACGGACAGGGGGCGCCGATACGCAGTATTTT.

V usage is TRBV6-2 or TRBV6-3 and J usage is TRBJ1-1; D perhaps matches TRBD1 (6 bases). This CDR3 has 14 residues. Germline CDR1 and CDR2: MNHEY and SVGEGT. V shed 5 bases and J shed 6 bases, with 16 bases lying between them. CDR3 in DNA: TGTGCCAGCAGTCTCTCCAGGGGAGGCGCTGAAGCTTTCTTT. Protein product: CASSLSRGGAEAFF.

This clonotype was picked up many times. The chain joins TRBV27 to TRBJ2-7; D assignment may be TRBD1 or TRBD2 (5 bases each). This CDR3 is 16 amino acids long. Germline V CDR1 and CDR2: MNHEY, SMNVEV (reference sequence). Trimming removed 5 bases at V and 2 bases at J, with 19 bases between. CDR3 nucleotide sequence: TGTGCCAGCAGTCCCCATAGGGGAGATATGGCCTACGAGCAGTACTTC. Its protein product is CASSPHRGDMAYEQYF.

The sample holds a few counts of this clonotype. The V and J genes are TRBV3-1 and TRBJ1-6, with D possibly being TRBD1 (5 bases). This CDR3 spans 16 amino acids. CDR1 and CDR2 from the germline V gene are LGHDT and YNNKEL (reference sequence). V lost 3 bases, J lost 3 bases, and 12 bases lay in between. The CDR3 reads CASSQDRGFYNSPLHF. The CDR3 DNA is TGTGCCAGCAGCCAGGACCGGGGGTTCTATAATTCACCCCTCCACTTT.

This clonotype has at least ten counts. The chain couples TRBV30 to TRBJ1-6; 7 bases match TRBD1. Germline CDR1 reads GTSNPN; CDR2 reads SVGIG (reference sequence). The CDR3 spans 13 residues. V lost 4 bases and J lost 8; bases outside the gene matches: 5. In DNA, the CDR3 is TGTGCCTGGATTGACAGGGTCGATTCACCCCTCCACTTT. This codes for CAWIDRVDSPLHF.

About this clonotype: A much larger clone sits a single nucleotide away, making a read error possible. The J gene is TRBJ2-7, the V gene TRBV5-1, with TRBD2 matching 7 bases. The CDR3 sequence is 14 residues long. From germline, CDR1 is SGHRS and CDR2 YFSETQ. In DNA, the CDR3 is TGCGCCAACAGCTTGGATCCGGGGGGTGACGAGCAGTACTTC. It translates to CANSLDPGGDEQYF.

This clonotype was found many times. The genes are TRBV28 and TRBJ2-3; a possible D gene is TRBD2 (5 bases). Germline-derived CDR1 and CDR2 are MDHEN and SYDVKM. With 6 bases removed from V and 11 bases from J, the gap between germline ends came to 12 bases. The CDR3 consists of 11 residues. The CDR3 DNA reads TGTGCCAGCAGAAACCGACTACGGCAGTATTTT. It encodes CASRNRLRQYF.

The chain couples TRBV5-6 to TRBJ2-5; D is possibly TRBD2 (5 bases). Matching the DNA end better, TRBJ2-7 makes the J call doubtful. In germline, CDR1 is SGHDT, CDR2 YYEEEE. The CDR3 runs to 14 residues. The CDR3, as DNA: TGTGCCAGCAGCTCTAGCCTGATCTCCTACGAGCAGTACTTC. Translation gives CASSSSLISYEQYF.

The table lists this clonotype with a few counts. This rearrangement joins TRBV6-2 or TRBV6-3 to TRBJ1-1; 8 bases are shared with TRBD1. CDR1 and CDR2 (germline): MNHEY, SVGEGT. V lost 4 bases and J lost 1; bases outside the gene matches: 5. The CDR3 sequence is 15 residues long. The CDR3 DNA reads TGTGCCAGCAGTTCGCCGGACAGGGCGAACACTGAAGCTTTCTTT. It translates to CASSSPDRANTEAFF.

This clonotype was counted between two and nine times. This rearrangement joins TRBV20-1 to TRBJ1-1; 9 bases fit TRBD1. The CDR3 is made up of 12 amino acids. The trim removed 5 bases at V and 8 bases at J, leaving 6 bases unmatched. CDR1 and CDR2 from the germline V gene are DFQATT and SNEGSKA (reference sequence). The CDR3 here is CSAARDRVEAFF. The CDR3 nucleotides are TGCAGTGCTGCTAGGGACAGGGTGGAAGCTTTCTTT.

CDR3 amino acids: CASTVNDRDSNTGELFF. The CDR3, as DNA: TGTGCCAGCACCGTTAACGACAGGGATTCGAACACCGGGGAGCTGTTTTTT. V and J are TRBV9 and TRBJ2-2; 7 bases align to TRBD1. J was trimmed by 0 bases and V by 6 bases; bases with no gene match: 11. The CDR3 extends over 17 amino acids. Germline CDR1 SGDLS, CDR2 YYNGEE. Full variable domain (outside the CDR3, taken from reference TRBV9 and TRBJ2-2): DSGVTQTPKHLITATGQRVTLRCSPRSGDLSVYWYQQSLDQGLQFLIQYYNGEERAKGNILERFSAQQFPDLHSELNLSSLELGDSALYFCASTVNDRDSNTGELFFGEGSRLTVL.

Details on this clonotype: A clone one base away is much larger, so this may be a read error. The chain has TRBV6-5 and TRBJ1-2; tentatively, D is TRBD1 (5 bases). The CDR3 is 15 amino acids. CDR1 is MNHEY and CDR2 is SVGAGI in the germline V gene. Trimming shortened V by 6 bases and J by 4 bases, and 18 bases separated the two germline ends. In DNA, the CDR3 is TGTGCCAGCAGCCGGGACCTCTCGTCCGGCTATGGCTACACCTTC. Translating gives CASSRDLSSGYGYTF.

Note on this clonotype: A read error is possible here, since a much larger clone lies one base away. V usage is TRBV2 and J usage is TRBJ2-2; D is perhaps TRBD1 (8 bases). CDR3 size: 14 residues. Germline loops: CDR1 SNHLY, CDR2 FYNNEI. CDR3 sequence reads: CASRDREGTGGLFF. The CDR3 nucleotides read TGTGCCAGCAGGGACAGGGAGGGCACCGGGGGGCTGTTTTTT.